In its sample, the clone carrying this T cell receptor beta chain was seen many times. The antigen is undetermined. Patients who underwent sequencing had shown CD8+CD57+ cell expansion by flow cytometry. This specimen belongs to a study of CD8+CD57+ T cells in acquired aplastic anemia. Across the whole study: Sorting CD4+ and CD8+ cells gave DNA averaging 3.2 ug.

Genomic DNA served as template for TCR beta VDJ and CDR3 profiling. From the reads, TCRdb called clonotypes with MiXCR, one entry per CDR3 protein. The top ten hold under 15% of the sample, which has fewer than 200,000 distinct CDR3 sequences, about half seen once. Study results and limitations: Roughly 31 CD8+ CDR3 sequences occurred in both the patients and the controls.

Sequencing input: sorted CD4+, CD8+, or CD8+CD57+ T cells (not recorded which) from PBMCs. This TCR derives from a human donor with aplastic anemia.

The CDR3 spells CASSSTSGGSPYEQYF. In DNA, the CDR3 is TGCGCCAGCAGCTCGACTAGCGGGGGATCACCCTACGAGCAGTACTTC. J is TRBJ2-7 and V is TRBV5-1, with 12 nucleotides matching TRBD2. Trimming removed 3 bases from V and 2 bases from J; junction bases left unmatched: 6. Germline values: CDR1 SGHRS, CDR2 YFSETQ. The CDR3 length is 16 residues.